Following are 32 T cell receptor beta chains from one sample sequenced in a study of blood T cell repertoires in COVID-19. Assay used: immunoSEQ multiplex PCR; TCRdb lists only in-frame clones, some missing. The data show 200,000 to 300,000 clones, around 88% seen once. The specimen was PBMCs or T cells enriched from blood (not recorded which). These receptors came from a woman between 40 and 50 years old with acute COVID-19.

This chain links TRBV5-5 with TRBJ2-1, with 10 bases identical to TRBD2. Per the germline V gene, CDR1 is SGHKS and CDR2 is YYEKEE (reference sequence). The V and J ends lost 4 bases and 4 bases, in that order; junction bases with no gene match: 11. The CDR3 covers 17 residues. In DNA, the CDR3 is TGTGCCAGCAGCCGTGGAACTAGCGGGAATGATTACAATGAGCAGTTCTTC. Translating gives CASSRGTSGNDYNEQFF. Full variable domain (outside the CDR3, taken from reference TRBV5-5 and TRBJ2-1): DAGVTQSPTHLIKTRGQQVTLRCSPISGHKSVSWYQQVLGQGPQFIFQYYEKEERGRGNFPDRFSARQFPNYSSELNVNALLLGDSALYLCASSRGTSGNDYNEQFFGPGTRLTVL.

This rearrangement joins TRBV4-1 to TRBJ1-2, with D uncertain. Germline CDR1 is MGHRA and CDR2 is YSYEKL. The length of the CDR3 is 15 residues. V lost 0 bases and J lost 5, with 13 bases in between. The CDR3 here is CASSQDPGMKYGYTF. DNA for the CDR3: TGCGCCAGCAGCCAAGATCCGGGGATGAAGTATGGCTACACCTTC.

The chain joins TRBV5-1 to TRBJ2-7; 14 nucleotides agree with TRBD2. This CDR3 contains 19 residues. CDR1 SGHRS and CDR2 YFSETQ come from the germline V gene. Trimming took 3 bases from V and 1 from J; bases not matched to a gene: 12. DNA for the CDR3: TGCGCCAGCAGCTCCTATGGGACTAGCGGGAGTACAGGATCCTACGAGCAGTACTTC. It is translated as CASSSYGTSGSTGSYEQYF.

The rearrangement joins TRBV2 to TRBJ1-5; no firm D call. The CDR3 contains 14 residues. Germline V gives CDR1 SNHLY, CDR2 FYNNEI. Trimming pared 6 bases from V and 0 bases from J, leaving 9 bases between. This CDR3 is CASSERNSNQPQHF. Here the CDR3 DNA reads TGTGCCAGCAGCGAGAGGAATAGCAATCAGCCCCAGCATTTT.

The table lists this clone with a count of one. This chain joins TRBV12-3 or TRBV12-4 and TRBJ1-4; the D gene is possibly TRBD1 (6 bases). This CDR3 has 13 residues. V lost 5 bases, J lost 8 bases, and 12 bases lay in between. The CDR3 loop is CASSPPDREKLFF. The CDR3 DNA follows: TGTGCCAGCAGTCCCCCCGACAGGGAAAAACTGTTTTTT.

The V gene is TRBV27, the J gene TRBJ1-3; 7 nucleotides agree with TRBD1. CDR3 length equals 15 residues. After removal of 2 bases from V and 4 bases from J, the junction contained 5 bases not matched to a gene. Germline CDR1 is MNHEY and CDR2 is SMNVEV (reference sequence). The CDR3 DNA is TGTGCCAGCAGTTTAGAGGGGGCGCTAGGAAACACCATATATTTT. Its translation is CASSLEGALGNTIYF.

This chain joins TRBV4-2 and TRBJ2-1; 13 positions match TRBD2. The germline gives CDR1 LGHNA, CDR2 YNFKEQ. This CDR3 contains 15 residues. Trimming took 1 base from V and 6 from J; bases not matched to a gene: 0. CDR3 DNA: TGTGCCAGCAGCCAAGGGACTAGCGGGAGCAATGAGCAGTTCTTC. Its translation is CASSQGTSGSNEQFF.

J is TRBJ1-5 and V is TRBV2; D gene unclear. Germline values: CDR1 SNHLY, CDR2 FYNNEI. Trimming cost V 4 bases and J 0 bases, with 7 bases left between them. CDR3 length equals 14 residues. The CDR3 sequence: CASSVENSNQPQHF. In DNA, the CDR3 is TGTGCCAGCAGTGTGGAGAATAGCAATCAGCCCCAGCATTTT.

The gene calls are TRBV4-3 and TRBJ1-4; D unresolved. CDR3 length: 13 amino acids. V lost 0 bases to trimming and J lost 8 bases, with 7 bases between them. Germline CDR1 and CDR2: LGHNA and YSLEER. In DNA, the CDR3 is TGCGCCAGCAGCCAAGAACTGTACGAAAAACTGTTTTTT. Translated: CASSQELYEKLFF.

J is TRBJ2-2 and V is TRBV7-2, with a weak D call TRBD1 (5 bases). The CDR3 spans 17 residues. Germline V gives CDR1 SGHTA, CDR2 FQGNSA. Trimming removed 1 base at V and 4 bases at J, with 16 bases between. The CDR3 nucleotides are TGTGCCAGCAGCTTAGTTAGCACAGGTTCGAGCACCGGGGAGCTGTTTTTT. It encodes CASSLVSTGSSTGELFF.

The rearrangement links TRBV6-2 or TRBV6-3 to TRBJ2-1; D is unclear. This CDR3 spans 14 amino acids. The V end lost 6 bases, the J end lost 9 bases, and 18 bases lay between the germline ends. Germline V gives CDR1 MNHEY, CDR2 SVGEGT. CDR3 nucleotide sequence: TGTGCCAGCAGCCGGCCAGGTACCCAGAGTGAGCAGTTCTTC. Its protein product is CASSRPGTQSEQFF.

The chain uses TRBV7-6 and TRBJ2-5; 8 nucleotides line up with TRBD2. The length of the CDR3 is 15 residues. The V gene's germline CDR1 is SGHVS and CDR2 FNYEAQ. V lost 6 bases and J lost 4; bases outside the gene matches: 10. The CDR3 region has the DNA TGTGCCAGCAGAACCGGGAGGGCCGCGGGAGAGACCCAGTACTTC. It translates to CASRTGRAAGETQYF.

Points on this clone: This sample also contains other DNA sequences that code for the same CDR3. The V gene is TRBV12-3 or TRBV12-4, the J gene TRBJ1-2, with 10 bases identical to TRBD1. V lost 6 bases and J lost 5; bases outside the gene matches: 3. CDR3 length equals 13 residues. This CDR3 is CASSLGQGYGYTF. The CDR3 DNA reads TGTGCCAGCAGCCTGGGACAGGGGTATGGCTACACCTTC.

Worth noting for this clone: Relative to the germline gene, one junction end is altered; a read error may explain this. The chain carries TRBV29-1 and TRBJ2-3; a weak D match, TRBD2 (6 bases). Germline CDR1 and CDR2: SQVTM and ANQGSEA. The CDR3 is 14 residues long. The DNA of the CDR3 is TGCAGCGTCGAAGGACTAACCAGCACAGATACGCAGTATTTT. Residues: CSVEGLTSTDTQYF.

CDR3 in DNA: TGTGCCAGCAGCCGGAGGCAGGGAGGGAGTTTAGCCAAAAACATTCAGTACTTC. Protein: CASSRRQGGSLAKNIQYF. The chain joins TRBV25-1 to TRBJ2-4; 7 bases map to TRBD2. The CDR3 is 18 amino acids. V was pared by 6 bases and J by 0 bases, with 14 bases of the junction left unmatched. Germline CDR1 is MGHDK and CDR2 is SYGVNS.

This clone was seen just once. V and J are TRBV7-9 and TRBJ2-7; D gene uncertain. CDR1 and CDR2 from the germline V gene are SEHNR and FQNEAQ (reference sequence). Between the trimmed V and J ends, which lost 3 bases and 4 bases, there was a span of 7 bases. The CDR3 has 12 amino acids. The chain's CDR3 is CASSFTGYEQYV. The DNA for the CDR3 is TGTGCCAGCAGCTTTACGGGTTACGAGCAGTACGTC.

This clone was seen a single time. The genes are TRBV21-1 and TRBJ1-1; TRBD1 reflects the table's D call only, with no check against the DNA. TRBV21-1 is designated a pseudogene. CDR3 length: 16 amino acids. CDR3 DNA sequence: TGTGCCAGCAGCAAAGGAGGGGGACAGGGGAGAACTGAAGCTTTCTTT. It encodes CASSKGGGQGRTEAFF.

This sequence joins TRBV13 and TRBJ2-5; 9 positions agree with TRBD2. Germline CDR1 and CDR2: PRHDT and FYEKMQ (reference sequence). With V trimmed by 5 bases and J by 5 bases, 15 bases remained unmatched. The length of the CDR3 is 17 residues. CDR3 DNA sequence: TGTGCCAGCAGCCCCAACGCGGGGGGGCTCTCGCAGGAGACCCAGTACTTC. Residues: CASSPNAGGLSQETQYF. Full variable domain (remainder filled in from reference TRBV13 and TRBJ2-5): AAGVIQSPRHLIKEKRETATLKCYPIPRHDTVYWYQQGPGQDPQFLISFYEKMQSDKGSIPDRFSAQQFSDYHSELNMSSLELGDSALYFCASSPNAGGLSQETQYFGPGTRLLVL.

The chain couples TRBV24-1 to TRBJ2-1; TRBD2 agrees at 8 bases. Germline V gives CDR1 KGHDR, CDR2 SFDVKD. The V gene end was trimmed by 5 bases and the J gene end by 4 bases; junction bases not matched to a gene: 6. This CDR3 has 15 residues. CDR3 in DNA: TGTGCCACCAGTGGCGAGCGGGAGAGGTACAATGAGCAGTTCTTC. It encodes CATSGERERYNEQFF.

This chain uses TRBV7-2 with TRBJ1-2, with 10 bases identical to TRBD1. The germline V gene has CDR1 SGHTA and CDR2 FQGNSA. The CDR3 length is 13 residues. J was trimmed by 6 bases and V by 5 bases; bases with no gene match: 3. The CDR3, as DNA: TGTGCCAGCAGCGCCGGGACAGGGGATGGCTACACCTTC. Its translation is CASSAGTGDGYTF. Supplemented by reference TRBV7-2 and TRBJ1-2, the full variable domain reads GAGVSQSPSNKVTEKGKDVELRCDPISGHTALYWYRQSLGQGLEFLIYFQGNSAPDKSGLPSDRFSAERTGGSVSTLTIQRTQQEDSAVYLCASSAGTGDGYTFGSGTRLTVV.

The CDR3 sequence: CASSSPGKETQYF. CDR3 nucleotides: TGTGCCAGCAGCTCTCCAGGGAAAGAGACCCAGTACTTC. This chain joins TRBV5-4 and TRBJ2-5; the D gene is possibly TRBD1 (5 bases). This CDR3 region has 13 residues. V was clipped by 3 bases and J by 3 bases, with 9 bases between them. Germline CDR1 SGHNT, CDR2 YYREEE (reference sequence).

V and J are TRBV3-1 (or the pseudogene TRBV3-2) and TRBJ2-4; the D gene is possibly TRBD2 (6 bases). CDR3 size: 15 residues. The V gene's germline CDR1 is LGHDT and CDR2 YNNKEL (reference sequence). V was cut by 1 base and J by 7 bases, with 14 bases left in between. The CDR3 spells CASSQAWEVGNIQYF. The CDR3 nucleotides read TGTGCCAGCAGCCAAGCATGGGAGGTGGGGAACATTCAGTACTTC.

This sequence joins TRBV2 and TRBJ1-5; D is perhaps TRBD1 (5 bases). Germline CDR1 is SNHLY and CDR2 is FYNNEI. V lost 6 bases and J lost 8, with 29 bases in between. CDR3 length equals 18 residues. The CDR3 sequence is CASRPIMNERGVQEPQHF. DNA of the CDR3: TGTGCCAGCAGACCAATAATGAATGAGCGGGGGGTGCAGGAGCCCCAGCATTTT.

This chain joins TRBV3-1 (or the pseudogene TRBV3-2) and TRBJ1-6; D gene uncertain. Germline V gene sequence: CDR1 LGHDT, CDR2 YNNKEL (reference sequence). The CDR3 runs to 14 residues. V lost 1 base and J lost 6, with 7 bases in between. The CDR3 loop reads CASSQGLSNSPLHF. The CDR3 region has the DNA TGTGCCAGCAGCCAAGGCCTCAGTAATTCACCCCTCCACTTT.

This clone was seen only once. The chain employs TRBV5-1 and TRBJ1-1; no clear D. V was trimmed by 0 bases and J by 8 bases, leaving 8 bases between them. Per the germline V gene, CDR1 is SGHRS and CDR2 is YFSETQ. CDR3 length: 12 amino acids. The CDR3 loop is CASSLALLEAFF. In DNA form, the CDR3 reads TGCGCCAGCAGCTTGGCCCTTCTGGAAGCTTTCTTT. Supplemented by reference TRBV5-1 and TRBJ1-1, the full variable domain reads KAGVTQTPRYLIKTRGQQVTLSCSPISGHRSVSWYQQTPGQGLQFLFEYFSETQRNKGNFPGRFSGRQFSNSRSEMNVSTLELGDSALYLCASSLALLEAFFGQGTRLTVV.

The chain combines TRBV19 with TRBJ2-7; the match to TRBD2 covers 7 bases. V trimming: 6 bases; J trimming: 2 bases; junction bases outside the gene matches: 7. Germline V CDR1 and CDR2: LNHDA, SQIVND (reference sequence). The CDR3 has 14 amino acids. CDR3 amino acids: CASRSSGKAYEQYF. The CDR3 DNA sequence: TGTGCCAGTAGGTCTAGCGGAAAGGCCTACGAGCAGTACTTC.

This chain connects TRBV5-6 to TRBJ1-6, with unresolved D. The CDR3 sequence is 16 residues long. The V end lost 0 bases, the J end lost 4 bases, and 11 bases lay between the germline ends. The germline V gene has CDR1 SGHDT and CDR2 YYEEEE. CDR3 sequence reads: CASSLGAEGYNSPLHF. The CDR3 DNA reads as TGTGCCAGCAGCTTGGGGGCCGAGGGTTATAATTCACCCCTCCACTTT.

V usage is TRBV7-9 and J usage is TRBJ2-1; D may be TRBD2 (5 bases). Trimming took off 4 bases at V and 5 bases at J, with 12 bases between the two ends. Germline assignment: CDR1 SEHNR and CDR2 FQNEAQ (reference sequence). This CDR3 contains 14 residues. The CDR3 reads CASSSPGRDNEQFF. The CDR3 DNA follows: TGTGCCAGCAGCTCGCCGGGAAGGGACAATGAGCAGTTCTTC.

The chain employs TRBV29-1 and TRBJ1-2; D remains ambiguous. The CDR3 is 12 amino acids. V was clipped by 3 bases and J by 0 bases, with 5 bases between them. CDR1 SQVTM and CDR2 ANQGSEA come from the germline V gene. The CDR3 nucleotides are TGCAGCGTTGACCCTGCTAACTATGGCTACACCTTC. It codes for CSVDPANYGYTF.

The chain links TRBV5-1 to TRBJ1-6; D is uncertain. The germline V and J ends were trimmed by 2 bases and 5 bases, with 11 bases remaining between them. The germline gives CDR1 SGHRS, CDR2 YFSETQ. The CDR3 has 15 residues. CDR3 sequence reads: CASSFIESNNSPLHF. The CDR3, as DNA: TGCGCCAGCAGCTTCATAGAGAGCAATAATTCACCCCTCCACTTT.

The genes are TRBV2 and TRBJ2-7, with no clear D. The CDR3 is made up of 12 amino acids. Germline lookup yields CDR1 SNHLY and CDR2 FYNNEI. Trimming left V 5 bases short and J 3 bases short, with 8 bases between. The CDR3 loop is CASSPSLYEQYF. CDR3 sequence (DNA): TGTGCCAGCAGTCCTTCCCTCTACGAGCAGTACTTC.

This chain links TRBV15 with TRBJ2-1; D remains unclear. The germline gives CDR1 LNHNV, CDR2 YYDKDF (reference sequence). Trimming pared 5 bases from V and 10 bases from J, leaving 21 bases between. This CDR3 spans 15 amino acids. The CDR3, as DNA: TGTGCCACCAGCCCGAGTCCGGAGTTTTGGGTGGAGCAGTTCTTC. Translated: CATSPSPEFWVEQFF. Based on the CDR3 plus reference TRBV15 and TRBJ2-1, the full variable domain is DAMVIQNPRYQVTQFGKPVTLSCSQTLNHNVMYWYQQKSSQAPKLLFHYYDKDFNNEADTPDNFQSRRPNTSFCFLDIRSPGLGDTAMYLCATSPSPEFWVEQFFGPGTRLTVL.